These 30 T cell receptor beta chains were sequenced from one sample in a study of cytomegalovirus exposure and HLA in healthy donors. Amplification used 60 Vbeta primers and 13 Jbeta primers. The method was immunoSEQ multiplex PCR; TCRdb's version includes in-frame clones alone and lacks a portion of them. Found here are approximately 100,000 clones, more than 75% of them singletons; the top ten hold about 4.2%. The specimen sequenced was PBMCs. These TCRs come from a woman between 45 and 65 years old in good health and CMV-seropositive.

The chain's CDR3 is CASSDGLAENSDTQYF. For the CDR3, the DNA is TGCGCCAGCAGCGATGGACTAGCGGAAAATTCGGATACGCAGTATTTT. The genes are TRBV5-1 and TRBJ2-3; TRBD2 aligns across 10 bases. Trimming took 4 bases from V and 6 from J; bases not matched to a gene: 11. The CDR3 has 16 residues. Germline V gene lookup returns CDR1 SGHRS and CDR2 YFSETQ.

The chain couples TRBV18 to TRBJ2-1; 14 nucleotides align to TRBD2. Losses at the gene ends were 6 bases for V and 6 bases for J; bases not matched to a gene: 7. The CDR3 runs to 16 residues. Germline-derived CDR1 and CDR2 are KGHSH and LQKENI. CDR3: CASSPGLAGVGNEQFF. CDR3 bases: TGTGCCAGCTCGCCGGGACTAGCGGGAGTAGGCAATGAGCAGTTCTTC.

The chain combines TRBV7-6 with TRBJ1-1; 7 bases align to TRBD1. The CDR3 consists of 12 residues. Trimming took 5 bases from V and 5 from J; bases not matched to a gene: 2. CDR1 and CDR2 from the germline V gene are SGHVS and FNYEAQ. CDR3 in DNA: TGTGCCAGCAGCCAGACAGGGACTGAAGCTTTCTTT. This sequence encodes CASSQTGTEAFF.

This clone was detected once. V gene TRBV28 combines with J gene TRBJ1-1, with a possible D match to TRBD1 (5 bases). This CDR3 region has 15 residues. The V gene lost 3 bases and the J gene lost 0 bases, with 11 bases spanning the gap. CDR1 MDHEN and CDR2 SYDVKM come from the germline V gene. CDR3: CASSLGGIMNTEAFF. The DNA of the CDR3 is TGTGCCAGCAGTTTGGGGGGAATCATGAACACTGAAGCTTTCTTT. Together with reference TRBV28 and TRBJ1-1, the CDR3 gives the full variable domain: DVKVTQSSRYLVKRTGEKVFLECVQDMDHENMFWYRQDPGLGLRLIYFSYDVKMKEKGDIPEGYSVSREKKERFSLILESASTNQTSMYLCASSLGGIMNTEAFFGQGTRLTVV.

As regards this clone: One end of the junction does not line up with germline, which may come from a read error. This chain connects TRBV7-3 to TRBJ2-1; TRBD2 matches 7 bases. CDR1 and CDR2 (germline): SGHTA, FQGTGA. The CDR3 covers 15 residues. Here the CDR3 reads CSSSLEPGLKNEQFF. CDR3 sequence (DNA): TGTTCCAGCAGCCTCGAACCGGGACTAAAAAATGAGCAGTTCTTC.

As regards this clone: This specimen includes other DNA sequences encoding the same CDR3. The CDR3 loop reads CASSLSGTGSYEQYF. The CDR3 DNA reads TGCGCCAGCAGCTTGAGTGGGACAGGGTCCTACGAGCAGTACTTC. V usage is TRBV5-1 and J usage is TRBJ2-7, with TRBD1 matching 9 bases. Germline CDR1 reads SGHRS; CDR2 reads YFSETQ. J gave up 1 base and V 1 base, and 3 bases lay outside the gene matches. The CDR3 spans 15 residues.

The rearrangement links TRBV27 to TRBJ1-1; 10 nucleotides align to TRBD1. CDR1 is MNHEY and CDR2 is SMNVEV in the germline V gene (reference sequence). V dropped 5 bases and J dropped 2; count of bases not matched to a gene: 5. This CDR3 is 15 amino acids long. The CDR3 DNA sequence: TGTGCCAGCAGTCGGGACAGGGGTGTAAACACTGAAGCTTTCTTT. It specifies CASSRDRGVNTEAFF.

The chain combines TRBV5-1 with TRBJ1-1, with TRBD1 matching 9 bases. With 1 base clipped from V and 2 bases from J, the junction kept 6 bases outside the gene matches. The length of the CDR3 is 16 residues. Germline V gives CDR1 SGHRS, CDR2 YFSETQ. The CDR3: CASSLPPGQGNTEAFF. The CDR3 DNA follows: TGCGCCAGCAGCTTGCCCCCGGGACAGGGAAACACTGAAGCTTTCTTT.

CDR3 residues: CAWSIVPYEQYF. The DNA of the CDR3 is TGTGCCTGGAGTATAGTCCCCTACGAGCAGTACTTC. This chain connects TRBV30 to TRBJ2-7, with D hard to call. The CDR3 runs 12 residues. Germline V gene sequence: CDR1 GTSNPN, CDR2 SVGIG (reference sequence). Trimming cost V 2 bases and J 2 bases, with 7 bases left between them.

V is TRBV27 and J is TRBJ2-2; D possibly corresponds to TRBD2 (6 bases). V gave up 5 bases and J gave up 3 bases, with 16 bases separating them. The CDR3 extends over 16 amino acids. The V gene's germline CDR1 is MNHEY and CDR2 SMNVEV (reference sequence). The CDR3 loop reads CASSPSKRAHTGELFF. CDR3 sequence (DNA): TGTGCCAGCAGTCCCTCCAAGCGGGCCCACACCGGGGAGCTGTTTTTT.

This chain uses TRBV9 with TRBJ2-3; D unresolved. From germline, CDR1 is SGDLS and CDR2 YYNGEE. The CDR3 has 13 amino acids. V was pared by 0 bases and J by 8 bases, with 10 bases between. The CDR3 sequence: CASSVDGVRTQYF. The CDR3, as DNA: TGTGCCAGCAGCGTAGACGGAGTCCGTACGCAGTATTTT.

J is TRBJ2-5 and V is TRBV11-2, with 8 bases lining up with TRBD1. V lost 4 bases, J lost 5 bases, and 6 bases stayed unmatched. Germline CDR1 SGHAT, CDR2 FQNNGV. CDR3 length equals 14 residues. The DNA of the CDR3 is TGTGCCAGCAGCTCGGATTACAGGGGGGAGACCCAGTACTTC. Protein product: CASSSDYRGETQYF.

This clone has more than one count but fewer than ten. The chain recombines TRBV30 with TRBJ1-3; tentative D call: TRBD1 (6 bases). V was trimmed by 2 bases and J by 5 bases, leaving 10 bases between them. From germline, CDR1 is GTSNPN and CDR2 SVGIG (reference sequence). This CDR3 spans 13 amino acids. The DNA of the CDR3 is TGTGCCTGGAGTACTGGGGGCAGAAACACCATATATTTT. This encodes CAWSTGGRNTIYF.

The rearrangement joins TRBV4-1 to TRBJ1-1; D might be TRBD1 (5 bases). The germline V gene encodes CDR1 MGHRA and CDR2 YSYEKL. V shed 1 base and J shed 5 bases, with 23 bases lying between them. The CDR3 has 18 residues. This CDR3 reads CASSQGGGGNRVRTEAFF. As DNA, the CDR3 is TGCGCCAGCAGCCAAGGCGGGGGAGGGAATAGGGTGCGGACTGAAGCTTTCTTT.

The V gene is TRBV6-6, the J gene TRBJ1-1; a weak D match, TRBD1 (5 bases). This CDR3 spans 13 amino acids. V was clipped by 2 bases and J by 6 bases, with 10 bases between them. CDR1 is MNHNY, CDR2 SVGAGI, per germline (reference sequence). For the CDR3, the DNA is TGTGCCAGCAGTTACGCGGGGGGGTCTGAAGCTTTCTTT. The encoded protein is CASSYAGGSEAFF.

The V call is TRBV6-6, the J call TRBJ2-7; D gene uncertain. The CDR3 loop spans 12 amino acids. V was trimmed by 5 bases and J by 3 bases, leaving 8 bases between them. The V gene's germline CDR1 is MNHNY and CDR2 SVGAGI (reference sequence). The CDR3 DNA sequence: TGTGCCAGCAGTACAAGTCGCTACGAGCAGTACTTC. It translates to CASSTSRYEQYF.

The chain combines TRBV20-1 with TRBJ1-2, with D perhaps matching TRBD1 (6 bases). This CDR3 has 11 residues. Per germline, CDR1 DFQATT and CDR2 SNEGSKA (reference sequence). V dropped 6 bases and J dropped 4 bases, with 9 bases sitting between them. CDR3: CSAGGGYGYTF. The CDR3 DNA reads TGCAGTGCAGGGGGGGGCTATGGCTACACCTTC.

This chain connects TRBV6-5 to TRBJ1-1; D may be TRBD1 (6 bases). This CDR3 has 15 amino acids. V was pared by 6 bases and J by 4 bases, with 18 bases between. CDR1 and CDR2 from the germline V gene are MNHEY and SVGAGI. The chain's CDR3 is CASRIPQGSSTEAFF. The CDR3 nucleotides read TGTGCCAGCAGGATCCCACAGGGAAGTAGCACTGAAGCTTTCTTT.

V is TRBV4-1 and J is TRBJ2-7; 10 bases are shared with TRBD2. This CDR3 region has 14 residues. The J segment lost 3 bases and the V segment lost 6 bases, leaving 5 bases of the junction unmatched. Germline values: CDR1 MGHRA, CDR2 YSYEKL. Here the CDR3 reads CASRKTSGDYEQYF. Here the CDR3 DNA reads TGCGCCAGCAGGAAAACTAGCGGGGACTACGAGCAGTACTTC.

The J gene is TRBJ1-3, the V gene TRBV7-9; 7 bases are shared with TRBD1. The J segment lost 0 bases and the V segment lost 1 base, leaving 9 bases of the junction unmatched. This CDR3 region has 18 residues. The germline CDR1 and CDR2 sequences are SEHNR and FQNEAQ (reference sequence). The DNA of the CDR3 is TGTGCCAGCAGCTTAGAAGGTTGGGGACAGCCCTCTGGAAACACCATATATTTT. This encodes CASSLEGWGQPSGNTIYF.

The chain uses TRBV5-6 and TRBJ1-1; 7 positions match TRBD1. Germline V gene lookup returns CDR1 SGHDT and CDR2 YYEEEE. CDR3 size: 14 residues. Unmatched junction bases numbered 0, after V lost 0 bases and J lost 1 base. CDR3 nucleotide sequence: TGTGCCAGCAGCTTGGACAGGGGGAACACTGAAGCTTTCTTT. Encoded protein: CASSLDRGNTEAFF.

The gene calls are TRBV4-2 and TRBJ2-7; possibly TRBD1 for D (6 bases). Germline loops: CDR1 LGHNA, CDR2 YNFKEQ. The V and J ends lost 2 bases and 0 bases respectively, with 11 bases between them. The CDR3 spans 15 residues. For the CDR3, the DNA is TGTGCCAGCAGCCAATCAGCAGGGGCCTCCTACGAGCAGTACTTC. Its protein is CASSQSAGASYEQYF.

Concerning this clone itself: Mismatch with germline at one junction end may stem from a read error. The gene calls are TRBV7-9 and TRBJ1-4, with D hard to call. Germline V gene lookup returns CDR1 SEHNR and CDR2 FQNEAQ (reference sequence). This CDR3 region has 12 residues. The CDR3 DNA reads as TGTGCCGGCAGCTGGAGTAATGAAAAACTGTTTTTT. It encodes CAGSWSNEKLFF.

This clone has a single count. The chain joins TRBV6-5 to TRBJ2-7; 9 bases line up with TRBD1. The CDR3 consists of 13 residues. Germline CDR1 is MNHEY and CDR2 is SVGAGI. The V segment lost 5 bases and the J segment 6 bases; nucleotides outside the gene matches: 5. The CDR3 spells CASSTGTGSEQYF. CDR3 nucleotides: TGTGCCAGCAGTACCGGGACAGGGAGCGAGCAGTACTTC.

This sequence joins TRBV12-5 and TRBJ2-2; tentative D call: TRBD2 (5 bases). V lost 7 bases to trimming and J lost 8 bases, with 14 bases between them. Germline V gene lookup returns CDR1 LGHNT and CDR2 FRNRAP. CDR3 length equals 13 residues. CDR3 residues: CASASPPGGELFF. Written as DNA, the CDR3 is TGTGCTAGTGCTTCCCCCCCGGGGGGGGAGCTGTTTTTT.

As DNA, the CDR3 is TGTGCCTGGAGCCCTGCGGGCCTGAATCAGCCCCAGCATTTT. It yields the protein CAWSPAGLNQPQHF. The chain combines TRBV30 with TRBJ1-5; D is ambiguous. V was shortened by 3 bases and J by 4 bases, with 13 bases between the two germline ends. CDR3 length: 14 amino acids. Germline CDR1 GTSNPN, CDR2 SVGIG (reference sequence).

The chain carries TRBV19 and TRBJ1-3; 7 bases line up with TRBD1. CDR3 length: 18 residues. The germline V gene has CDR1 LNHDA and CDR2 SQIVND (reference sequence). J gave up 4 bases and V 3 bases, and 15 bases lay outside the gene matches. In nucleotides, the CDR3 is TGTGCCAGTAGTATCTCCAGGGGGTCCTCAGTCTCCGGAAACACCATATATTTT. Translated, it gives CASSISRGSSVSGNTIYF.

This clone was seen a few times. The chain couples TRBV29-1 to TRBJ1-1; D call uncertain. Trimming shortened V by 7 bases and J by 1 base, and 7 bases separated the two germline ends. Germline V gene lookup returns CDR1 SQVTM and CDR2 ANQGSEA. The CDR3 is 11 amino acids. The DNA of the CDR3 is TGCAGCGCCCTAGGGAACACTGAAGCTTTCTTT. Translation: CSALGNTEAFF. Full variable domain (rest looked up from reference TRBV29-1 and TRBJ1-1): SAVISQKPSRDICQRGTSLTIQCQVDSQVTMMFWYRQQPGQSLTLIATANQGSEATYESGFVIDKFPISRPNLTFSTLTVSNMSPEDSSIYLCSALGNTEAFFGQGTRLTVV.

This clone appeared a few times. CDR3 DNA: TGTGCCAGCAGCTTCTACCGGGGGTCATACGAGCAGTACTTC. As protein: CASSFYRGSYEQYF. V gene TRBV5-6 combines with J gene TRBJ2-7, with D maybe TRBD2 (6 bases). Per the germline V gene, CDR1 is SGHDT and CDR2 is YYEEEE. CDR3 length equals 14 residues. Trimming stripped 2 bases from V and 4 bases from J, with 13 bases between.

This chain uses TRBV9 with TRBJ2-3; 13 positions agree with TRBD2. This CDR3 spans 16 amino acids. Germline assignment: CDR1 SGDLS and CDR2 YYNGEE. The ends lost 3 bases at V and 5 bases at J; junction bases unmatched: 6. The DNA for the CDR3 is TGTGCCAGCAGCGCCAGGGGGACTAGCGGGGTAGATACGCAGTATTTT. This gives the protein CASSARGTSGVDTQYF.